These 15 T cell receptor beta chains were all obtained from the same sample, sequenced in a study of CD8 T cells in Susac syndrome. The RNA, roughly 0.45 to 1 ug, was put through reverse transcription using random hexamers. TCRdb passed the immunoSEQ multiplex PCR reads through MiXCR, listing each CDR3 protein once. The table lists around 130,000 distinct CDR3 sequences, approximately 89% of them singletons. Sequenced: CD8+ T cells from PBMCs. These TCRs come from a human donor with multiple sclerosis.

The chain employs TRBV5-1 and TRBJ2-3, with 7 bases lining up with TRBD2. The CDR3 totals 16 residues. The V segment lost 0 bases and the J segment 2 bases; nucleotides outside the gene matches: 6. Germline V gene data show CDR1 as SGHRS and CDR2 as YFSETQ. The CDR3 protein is CASSLGTGGTTDTQYF. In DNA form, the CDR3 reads TGCGCCAGCAGCTTGGGGACGGGGGGTACCACAGATACGCAGTATTTT.

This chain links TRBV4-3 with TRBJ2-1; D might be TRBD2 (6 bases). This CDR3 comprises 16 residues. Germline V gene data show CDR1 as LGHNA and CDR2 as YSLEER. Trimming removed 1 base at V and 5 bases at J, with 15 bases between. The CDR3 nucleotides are TGCGCCAGCAGCCAAGTGGTTTCGGAGGGGCACAATGAGCAGTTCTTC. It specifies CASSQVVSEGHNEQFF.

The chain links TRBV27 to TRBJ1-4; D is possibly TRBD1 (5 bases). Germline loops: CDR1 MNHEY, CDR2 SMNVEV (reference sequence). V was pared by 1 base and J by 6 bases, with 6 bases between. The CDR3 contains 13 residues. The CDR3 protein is CASSLWGDEKLFF. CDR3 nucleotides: TGTGCCAGCAGTTTATGGGGGGATGAAAAACTGTTTTTT.

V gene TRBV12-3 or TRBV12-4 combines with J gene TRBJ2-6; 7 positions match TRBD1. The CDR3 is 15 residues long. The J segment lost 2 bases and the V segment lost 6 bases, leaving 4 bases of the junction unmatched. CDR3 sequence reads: CASSPDRPGANVLTF. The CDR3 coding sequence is TGTGCCAGCAGCCCGGACAGGCCTGGGGCCAACGTCCTGACTTTC.

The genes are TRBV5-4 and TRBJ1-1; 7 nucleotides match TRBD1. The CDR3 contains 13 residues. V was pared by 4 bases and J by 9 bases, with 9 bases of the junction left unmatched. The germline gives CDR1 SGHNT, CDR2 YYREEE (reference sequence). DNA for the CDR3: TGTGCCAGCAGCCTAGGGACAGACCACAAAGCTTTCTTT. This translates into CASSLGTDHKAFF.

The DNA of the CDR3 is TGTGCCAGCAGCGGGCAGGGGGCGTATGGCTACACCTTC. It codes for CASSGQGAYGYTF. The J gene is TRBJ1-2, the V gene TRBV3-1; 8 nucleotides match TRBD1. The CDR3 is 13 residues long. Germline-derived CDR1 and CDR2 are LGHDT and YNNKEL (reference sequence). V gave up 5 bases and J gave up 5 bases; unmatched junction bases: 4.

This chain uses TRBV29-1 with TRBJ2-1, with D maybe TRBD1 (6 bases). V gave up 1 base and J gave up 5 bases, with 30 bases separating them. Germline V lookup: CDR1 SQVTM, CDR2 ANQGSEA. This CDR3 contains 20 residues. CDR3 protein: CSVEGAWDTLYWGAHNEQFF. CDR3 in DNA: TGCAGCGTTGAAGGGGCTTGGGACACTCTTTATTGGGGAGCGCACAATGAGCAGTTCTTC.

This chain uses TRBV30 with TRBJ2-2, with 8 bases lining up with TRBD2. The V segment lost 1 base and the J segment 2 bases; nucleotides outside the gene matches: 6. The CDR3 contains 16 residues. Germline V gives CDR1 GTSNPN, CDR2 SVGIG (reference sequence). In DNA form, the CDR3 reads TGTGCCTGGAGTGAGAGCGGGAGATTAAACACCGGGGAGCTGTTTTTT. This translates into CAWSESGRLNTGELFF.

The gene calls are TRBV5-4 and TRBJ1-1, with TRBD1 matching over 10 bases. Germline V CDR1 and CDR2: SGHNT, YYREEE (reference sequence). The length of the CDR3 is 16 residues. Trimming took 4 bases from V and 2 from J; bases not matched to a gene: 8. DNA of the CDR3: TGTGCCAGCAGCCTAAGCCGGGACAGGGGAAACACTGAAGCTTTCTTT. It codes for CASSLSRDRGNTEAFF.

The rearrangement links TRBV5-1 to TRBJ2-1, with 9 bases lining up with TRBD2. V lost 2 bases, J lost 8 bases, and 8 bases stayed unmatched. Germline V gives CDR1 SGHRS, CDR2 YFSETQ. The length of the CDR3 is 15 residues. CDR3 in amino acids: CASSFPAGGIDEQFF. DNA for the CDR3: TGCGCCAGCAGCTTCCCCGCGGGAGGGATTGATGAGCAGTTCTTC.

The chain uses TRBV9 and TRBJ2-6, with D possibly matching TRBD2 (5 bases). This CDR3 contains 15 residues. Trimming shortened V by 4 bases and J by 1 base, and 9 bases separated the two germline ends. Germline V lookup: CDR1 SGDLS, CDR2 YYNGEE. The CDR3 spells CASSRRWSGANVLTF. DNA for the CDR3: TGTGCCAGCAGCCGGAGGTGGTCTGGGGCCAACGTCCTGACTTTC.

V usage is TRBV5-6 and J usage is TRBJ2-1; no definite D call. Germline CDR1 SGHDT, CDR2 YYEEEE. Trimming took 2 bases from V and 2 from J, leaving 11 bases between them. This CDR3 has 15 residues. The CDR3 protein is CASSLNRVAYNEQFF. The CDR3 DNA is TGTGCCAGCAGCTTAAATAGGGTGGCCTACAATGAGCAGTTCTTC.

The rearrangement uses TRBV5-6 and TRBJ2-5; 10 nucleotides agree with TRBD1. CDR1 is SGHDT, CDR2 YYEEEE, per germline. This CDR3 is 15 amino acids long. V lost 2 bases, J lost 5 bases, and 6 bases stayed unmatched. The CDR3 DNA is TGTGCCAGCAGCTTCGCGACAGGGGGCTTGGAGACCCAGTACTTC. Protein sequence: CASSFATGGLETQYF.

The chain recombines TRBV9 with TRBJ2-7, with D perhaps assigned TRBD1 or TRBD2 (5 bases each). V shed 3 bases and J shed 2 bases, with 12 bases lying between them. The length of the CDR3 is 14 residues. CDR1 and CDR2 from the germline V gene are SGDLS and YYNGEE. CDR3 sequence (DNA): TGTGCCAGCAGCGCTGGGGACGGCGCCTACGAGCAGTACTTC. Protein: CASSAGDGAYEQYF.

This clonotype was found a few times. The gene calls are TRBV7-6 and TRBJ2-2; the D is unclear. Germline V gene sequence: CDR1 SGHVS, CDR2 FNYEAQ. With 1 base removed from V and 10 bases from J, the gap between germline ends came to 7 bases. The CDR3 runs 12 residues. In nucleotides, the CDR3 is TGTGCCAGCAGCTTAGGGGAACAGGAGCTGTTTTTT. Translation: CASSLGEQELFF.